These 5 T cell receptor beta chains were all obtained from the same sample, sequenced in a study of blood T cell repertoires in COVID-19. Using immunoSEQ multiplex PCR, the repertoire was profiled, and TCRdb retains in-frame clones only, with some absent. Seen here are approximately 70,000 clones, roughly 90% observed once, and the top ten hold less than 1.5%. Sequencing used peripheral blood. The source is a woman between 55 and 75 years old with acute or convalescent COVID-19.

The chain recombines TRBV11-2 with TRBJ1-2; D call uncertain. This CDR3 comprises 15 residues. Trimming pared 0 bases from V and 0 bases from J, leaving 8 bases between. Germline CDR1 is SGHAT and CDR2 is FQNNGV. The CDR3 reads CASSLDPGTNYGYTF. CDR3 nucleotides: TGTGCCAGCAGCTTAGATCCGGGAACTAACTATGGCTACACCTTC.

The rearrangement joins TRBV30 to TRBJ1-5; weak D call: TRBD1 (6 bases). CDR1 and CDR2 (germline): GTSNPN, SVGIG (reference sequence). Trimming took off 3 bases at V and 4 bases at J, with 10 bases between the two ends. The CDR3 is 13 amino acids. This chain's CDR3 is CAWRRGMNQPQHF. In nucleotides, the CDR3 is TGTGCCTGGAGAAGGGGGATGAATCAGCCCCAGCATTTT.

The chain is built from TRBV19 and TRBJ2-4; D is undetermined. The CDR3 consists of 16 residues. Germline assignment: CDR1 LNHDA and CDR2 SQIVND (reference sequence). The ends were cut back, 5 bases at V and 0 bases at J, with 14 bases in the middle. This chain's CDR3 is CASSPRPSVAKNIQYF. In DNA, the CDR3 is TGTGCCAGTAGTCCTCGCCCCTCGGTAGCCAAAAACATTCAGTACTTC.

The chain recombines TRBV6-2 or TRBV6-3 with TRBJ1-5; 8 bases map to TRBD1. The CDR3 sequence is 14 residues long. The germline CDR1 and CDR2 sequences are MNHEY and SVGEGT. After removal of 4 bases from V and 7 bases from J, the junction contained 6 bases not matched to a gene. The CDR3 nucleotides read TGTGCCAGCAGTTTCAGGGGGCTCTGGCAGCCCCAGCATTTT. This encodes CASSFRGLWQPQHF.

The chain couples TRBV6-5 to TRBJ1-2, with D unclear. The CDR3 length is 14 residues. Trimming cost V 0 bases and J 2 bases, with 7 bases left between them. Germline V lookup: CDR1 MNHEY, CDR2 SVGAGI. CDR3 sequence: CASSYSGQNYGYTF. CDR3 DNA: TGTGCCAGCAGTTACTCTGGGCAGAACTATGGCTACACCTTC.